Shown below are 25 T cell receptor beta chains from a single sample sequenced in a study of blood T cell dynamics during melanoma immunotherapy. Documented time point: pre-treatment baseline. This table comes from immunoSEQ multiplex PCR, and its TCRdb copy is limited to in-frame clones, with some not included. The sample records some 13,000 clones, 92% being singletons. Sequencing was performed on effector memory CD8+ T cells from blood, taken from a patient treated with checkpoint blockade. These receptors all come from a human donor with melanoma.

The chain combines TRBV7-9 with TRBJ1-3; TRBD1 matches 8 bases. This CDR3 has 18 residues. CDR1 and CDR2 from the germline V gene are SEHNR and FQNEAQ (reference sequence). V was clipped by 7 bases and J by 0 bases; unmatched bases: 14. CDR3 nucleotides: TGTGCCAGCAACTTTCAGGGGGCAGTGAGAAACTCTGGAAACACCATATATTTT. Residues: CASNFQGAVRNSGNTIYF.

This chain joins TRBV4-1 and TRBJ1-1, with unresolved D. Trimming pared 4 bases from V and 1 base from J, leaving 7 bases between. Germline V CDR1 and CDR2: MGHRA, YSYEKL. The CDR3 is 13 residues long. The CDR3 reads CASSLPGNTEAFF. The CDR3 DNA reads TGCGCCAGCAGCCTTCCAGGGAACACTGAAGCTTTCTTT.

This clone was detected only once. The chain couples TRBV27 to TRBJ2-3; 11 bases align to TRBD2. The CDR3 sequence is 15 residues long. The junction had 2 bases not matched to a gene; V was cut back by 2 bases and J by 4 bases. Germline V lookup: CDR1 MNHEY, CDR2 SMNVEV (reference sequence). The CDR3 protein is CASSLMGLAADTQYF. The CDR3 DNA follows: TGTGCCAGCAGTTTAATGGGACTAGCGGCAGATACGCAGTATTTT.

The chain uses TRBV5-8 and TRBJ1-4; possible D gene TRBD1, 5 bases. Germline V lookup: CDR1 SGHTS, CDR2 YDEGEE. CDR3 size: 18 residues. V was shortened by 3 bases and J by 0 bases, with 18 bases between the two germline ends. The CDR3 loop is CASSSTGFLTSTNEKLFF. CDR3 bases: TGTGCCAGCAGCTCTACAGGTTTCCTCACCTCAACTAATGAAAAACTGTTTTTT.

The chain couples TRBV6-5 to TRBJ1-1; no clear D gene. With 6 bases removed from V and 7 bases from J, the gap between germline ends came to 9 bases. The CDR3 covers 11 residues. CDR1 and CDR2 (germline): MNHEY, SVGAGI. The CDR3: CASRWVYEAFF. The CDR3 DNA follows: TGTGCCAGCAGGTGGGTGTATGAAGCTTTCTTT.

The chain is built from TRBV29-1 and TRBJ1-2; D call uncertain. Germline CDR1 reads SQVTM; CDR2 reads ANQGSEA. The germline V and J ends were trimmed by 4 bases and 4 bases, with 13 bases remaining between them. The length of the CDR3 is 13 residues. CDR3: CSVVEHSTYGYTF. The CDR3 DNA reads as TGCAGCGTTGTTGAACACAGCACCTATGGCTACACCTTC.

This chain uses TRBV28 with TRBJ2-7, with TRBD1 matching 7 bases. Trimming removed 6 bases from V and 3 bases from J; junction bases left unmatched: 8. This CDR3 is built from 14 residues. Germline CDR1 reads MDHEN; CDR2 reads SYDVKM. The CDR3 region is CASSPGTENYEQYF. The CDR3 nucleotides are TGTGCCAGCAGCCCCGGGACAGAGAACTACGAGCAGTACTTC.

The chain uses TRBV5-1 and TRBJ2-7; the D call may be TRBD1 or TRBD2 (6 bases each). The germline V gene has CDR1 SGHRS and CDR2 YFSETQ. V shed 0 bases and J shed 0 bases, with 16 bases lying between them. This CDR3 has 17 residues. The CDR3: CASSLGVGGLSSYEQYF. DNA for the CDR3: TGCGCCAGCAGCTTGGGTGTTGGGGGGCTGAGCTCCTACGAGCAGTACTTC.

The CDR3 DNA reads TGTGCCAGCAGCGCCTCTGGGACCACTGAAGCTTTCTTT. Its translation: CASSASGTTEAFF. The chain links TRBV9 to TRBJ1-1, with D maybe TRBD1 (5 bases). Germline values: CDR1 SGDLS, CDR2 YYNGEE. V lost 3 bases to trimming and J lost 4 bases, with 10 bases between them. The CDR3 is 13 amino acids.

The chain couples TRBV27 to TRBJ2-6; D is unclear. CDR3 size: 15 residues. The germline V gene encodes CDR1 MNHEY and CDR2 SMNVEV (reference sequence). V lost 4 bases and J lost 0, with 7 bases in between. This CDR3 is CASSSRNSGANVLTF. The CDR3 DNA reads TGTGCCAGCAGTTCCCGTAACTCTGGGGCCAACGTCCTGACTTTC.

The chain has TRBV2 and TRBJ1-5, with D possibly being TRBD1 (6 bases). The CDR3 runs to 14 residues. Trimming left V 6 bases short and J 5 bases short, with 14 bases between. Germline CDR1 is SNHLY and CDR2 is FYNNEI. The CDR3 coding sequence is TGTGCCAGCAGCGACCTGGACAGCTATCAGCCCCAGCATTTT. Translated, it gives CASSDLDSYQPQHF.

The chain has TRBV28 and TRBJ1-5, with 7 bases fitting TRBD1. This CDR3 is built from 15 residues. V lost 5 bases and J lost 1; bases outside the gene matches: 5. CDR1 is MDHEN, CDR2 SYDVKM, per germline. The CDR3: CASSPDRASNQPQHF. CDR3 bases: TGTGCCAGCAGTCCCGACAGGGCGAGCAATCAGCCCCAGCATTTT.

The CDR3: CASSWGAAGNTIYF. CDR3 DNA: TGTGCCAGCTCGTGGGGGGCGGCTGGAAACACCATATATTTT. This sequence joins TRBV27 and TRBJ1-3, with D possibly matching TRBD1 (6 bases). The V end lost 8 bases, the J end lost 2 bases, and 13 bases lay between the germline ends. CDR1 is MNHEY and CDR2 is SMNVEV in the germline V gene (reference sequence). This CDR3 is built from 14 residues.

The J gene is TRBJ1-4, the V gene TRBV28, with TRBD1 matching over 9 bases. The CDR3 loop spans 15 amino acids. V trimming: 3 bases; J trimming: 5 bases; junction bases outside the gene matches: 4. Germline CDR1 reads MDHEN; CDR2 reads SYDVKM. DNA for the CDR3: TGTGCCAGCAGTTTGTACAGGGGGCTGAATGAAAAACTGTTTTTT. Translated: CASSLYRGLNEKLFF. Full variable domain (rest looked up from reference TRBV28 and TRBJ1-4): DVKVTQSSRYLVKRTGEKVFLECVQDMDHENMFWYRQDPGLGLRLIYFSYDVKMKEKGDIPEGYSVSREKKERFSLILESASTNQTSMYLCASSLYRGLNEKLFFGSGTQLSVL.

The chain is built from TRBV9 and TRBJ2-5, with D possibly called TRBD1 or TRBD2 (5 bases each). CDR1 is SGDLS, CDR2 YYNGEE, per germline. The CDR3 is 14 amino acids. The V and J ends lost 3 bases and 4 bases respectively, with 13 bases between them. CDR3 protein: CASSGRHGGETQYF. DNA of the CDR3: TGTGCCAGCAGCGGGAGGCATGGGGGAGAGACCCAGTACTTC.

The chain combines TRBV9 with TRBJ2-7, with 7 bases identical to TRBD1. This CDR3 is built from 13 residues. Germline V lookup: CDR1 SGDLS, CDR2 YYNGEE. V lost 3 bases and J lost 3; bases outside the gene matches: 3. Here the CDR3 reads CASSETGNYEQYF. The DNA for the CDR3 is TGTGCCAGCAGCGAGACAGGGAACTACGAGCAGTACTTC.

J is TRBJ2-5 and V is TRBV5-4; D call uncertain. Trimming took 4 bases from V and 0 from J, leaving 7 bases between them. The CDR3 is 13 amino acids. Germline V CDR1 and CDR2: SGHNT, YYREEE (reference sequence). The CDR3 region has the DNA TGTGCCAGCAGCCGAGACAACCAAGAGACCCAGTACTTC. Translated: CASSRDNQETQYF.

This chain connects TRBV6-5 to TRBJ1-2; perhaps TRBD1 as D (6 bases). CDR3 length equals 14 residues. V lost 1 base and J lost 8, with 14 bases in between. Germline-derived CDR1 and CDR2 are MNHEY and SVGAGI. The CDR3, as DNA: TGTGCCAGCAGTTACTACGCAGGGGAAGTCGGCTACACCTTC. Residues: CASSYYAGEVGYTF.

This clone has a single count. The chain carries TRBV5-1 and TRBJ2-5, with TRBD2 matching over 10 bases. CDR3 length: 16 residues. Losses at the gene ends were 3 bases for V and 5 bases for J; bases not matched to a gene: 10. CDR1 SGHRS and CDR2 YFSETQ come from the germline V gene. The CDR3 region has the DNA TGCGCCAGCAGCTCGACTAGCGGGTACTCGGGGGAGACCCAGTACTTC. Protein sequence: CASSSTSGYSGETQYF.

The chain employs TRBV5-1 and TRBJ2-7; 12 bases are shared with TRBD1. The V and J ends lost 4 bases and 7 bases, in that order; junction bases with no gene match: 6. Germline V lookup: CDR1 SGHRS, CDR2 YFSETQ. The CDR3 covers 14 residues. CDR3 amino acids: CASSAGQGAREQYF. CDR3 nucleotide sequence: TGCGCCAGCAGCGCGGGACAGGGGGCGCGGGAGCAGTACTTC.

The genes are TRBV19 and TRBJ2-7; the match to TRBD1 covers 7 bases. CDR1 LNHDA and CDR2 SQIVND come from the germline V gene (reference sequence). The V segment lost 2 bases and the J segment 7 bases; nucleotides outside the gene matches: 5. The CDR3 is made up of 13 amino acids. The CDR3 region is CASSIRTGREQYF. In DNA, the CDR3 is TGTGCCAGTAGTATACGGACAGGTCGGGAGCAGTACTTC.

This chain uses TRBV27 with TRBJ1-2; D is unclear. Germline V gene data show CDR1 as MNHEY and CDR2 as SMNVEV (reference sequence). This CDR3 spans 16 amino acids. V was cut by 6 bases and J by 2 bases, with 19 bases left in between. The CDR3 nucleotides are TGTGCCAGCAGCTCGGTTCATGAACAGTTAAACTATGGCTACACCTTC. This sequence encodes CASSSVHEQLNYGYTF.

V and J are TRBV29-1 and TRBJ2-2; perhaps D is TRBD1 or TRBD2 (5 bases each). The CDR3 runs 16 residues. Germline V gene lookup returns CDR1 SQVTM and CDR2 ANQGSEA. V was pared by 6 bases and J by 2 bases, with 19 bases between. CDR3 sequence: CSVWGTGTDNTGELFF. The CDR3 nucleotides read TGCAGCGTGTGGGGCACCGGGACCGACAACACCGGGGAGCTGTTTTTT.

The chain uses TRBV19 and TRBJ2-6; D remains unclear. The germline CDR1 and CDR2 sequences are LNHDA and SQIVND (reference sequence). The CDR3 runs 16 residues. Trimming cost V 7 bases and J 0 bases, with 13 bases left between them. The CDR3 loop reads CASTTDGYSGANVLTF. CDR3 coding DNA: TGTGCCAGTACCACGGACGGATACTCTGGGGCCAACGTCCTGACTTTC.

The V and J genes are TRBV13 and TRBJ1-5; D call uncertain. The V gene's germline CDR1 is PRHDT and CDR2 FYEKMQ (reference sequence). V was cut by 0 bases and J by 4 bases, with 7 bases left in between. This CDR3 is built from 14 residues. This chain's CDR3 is CASSLGDQNQPQHF. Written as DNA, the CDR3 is TGTGCCAGCAGCTTAGGGGACCAAAATCAGCCCCAGCATTTT.